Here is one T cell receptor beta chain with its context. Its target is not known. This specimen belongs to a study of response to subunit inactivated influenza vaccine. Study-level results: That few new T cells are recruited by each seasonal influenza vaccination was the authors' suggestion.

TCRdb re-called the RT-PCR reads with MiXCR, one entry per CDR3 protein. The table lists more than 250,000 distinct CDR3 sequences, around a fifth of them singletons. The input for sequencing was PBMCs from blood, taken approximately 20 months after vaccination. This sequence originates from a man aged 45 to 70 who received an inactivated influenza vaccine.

Here the CDR3 reads CASSQESRGFYEQYF. The CDR3 nucleotides are TGCGCCAGCAGCCAAGAGTCGCGGGGTTTTTACGAGCAGTACTTC. The chain joins TRBV4-3 to TRBJ2-7; a weak D match, TRBD2 (6 bases). Per germline, CDR1 LGHNA and CDR2 YSLEER. V lost 0 bases to trimming and J lost 4 bases, with 13 bases between them. The CDR3 has 15 amino acids.